The 5 T cell receptor beta chains below all came from one sample that was sequenced in a study of beta chain features in type 1 diabetes. The isolated RNA, all of it, was reverse transcribed, so expressed TCRB transcripts were what got sequenced. Here immunoSEQ multiplex PCR was the method, and the copy in TCRdb shows in-frame clones only, minus some. The data hold 350,000 to 450,000 clones, with 11% to 15% observed a single time. Source material: naive CD4+ T cells from blood. The receptors stem from a man aged 30-40 years in good health.

In its sample, this clone was seen a few times. The V and J genes are TRBV7-2 and TRBJ2-5, with 15 positions matching TRBD2. This CDR3 comprises 17 residues. V dropped 7 bases and J dropped 2; count of bases not matched to a gene: 8. Germline assignment: CDR1 SGHTA and CDR2 FQGNSA. DNA of the CDR3: TGTGCCAGCACCCCGGGACTAGCGGGGGGAAGACAAGAGACCCAGTACTTC. Its protein product is CASTPGLAGGRQETQYF.

This clone occurred a few times. The genes are TRBV30 and TRBJ1-2, with D perhaps matching TRBD1 (6 bases). V lost 4 bases and J lost 4, with 7 bases in between. This CDR3 is 11 amino acids long. CDR1 is GTSNPN, CDR2 SVGIG, per germline (reference sequence). CDR3 DNA: TGTGCCTGGAAAGGGGGCTATGGCTACACCTTC. Protein product: CAWKGGYGYTF. Full variable domain (outside the CDR3, taken from reference TRBV30 and TRBJ1-2): SQTIHQWPATLVQPVGSPLSLECTVEGTSNPNLYWYRQAAGRGLQLLFYSVGIGQISSEVPQNLSASRPQDRQFILSSKKLLLSDSGFYLCAWKGGYGYTFGSGTRLTVV.

V usage is TRBV7-6 and J usage is TRBJ2-1; weak D call: TRBD2 (5 bases). Trimming shortened V by 1 base and J by 9 bases, and 16 bases separated the two germline ends. CDR1 SGHVS and CDR2 FNYEAQ come from the germline V gene. The length of the CDR3 is 15 residues. CDR3 bases: TGTGCCAGCAGCTTAGGCCCGAGGGTGGGCGGTGAGCAGTTCTTC. This encodes CASSLGPRVGGEQFF.

The chain recombines TRBV4-2 with TRBJ2-5, with D hard to call. The V and J ends lost 1 base and 4 bases respectively, with 10 bases between them. From germline, CDR1 is LGHNA and CDR2 YNFKEQ. There are 14 residues in the CDR3. DNA of the CDR3: TGTGCCAGCAGCCAAGCCGGCAGGCTAGAGACCCAGTACTTC. As protein: CASSQAGRLETQYF.

Comments on this clone: The identical CDR3 is also encoded by other nucleotide sequences in the sample. The chain carries TRBV9 and TRBJ2-5; D might be TRBD1 (5 bases). This CDR3 region has 15 residues. Germline V gives CDR1 SGDLS, CDR2 YYNGEE. The germline V and J ends were trimmed by 2 bases and 1 base, with 12 bases remaining between them. CDR3 amino acids: CASSVASGLQETQYF. CDR3 DNA: TGTGCCAGCAGCGTTGCATCAGGGCTCCAAGAGACCCAGTACTTC.